These 30 T cell receptor beta chains came from one sample sequenced in a study of T cell responses to AZD1222 COVID-19 vaccine. Profiled with immunoSEQ multiplex PCR; TCRdb holds only in-frame clones, not every one. The sample records around 140,000 clones, 80% to 90% being singletons. Sequences were derived from peripheral blood, sampled on day 0 of AZD1222 vaccination. The receptors shown here come from an adult in good health.

The gene calls are TRBV5-1 and TRBJ2-2; 9 nucleotides line up with TRBD2. Trimming at V came to 2 bases and at J to 0 bases, leaving 2 bases not matched to a gene. From germline, CDR1 is SGHRS and CDR2 YFSETQ. The CDR3 length is 16 residues. CDR3 bases: TGCGCCAGCAGCTTTATAGCGGGAGCGAACACCGGGGAGCTGTTTTTT. Translating it yields CASSFIAGANTGELFF.

The chain has TRBV27 and TRBJ1-2, with D tentatively TRBD1 (6 bases). The V end lost 2 bases, the J end lost 5 bases, and 9 bases lay between the germline ends. The CDR3 contains 13 residues. Germline CDR1 reads MNHEY; CDR2 reads SMNVEV (reference sequence). The CDR3: CASSLGGWYGYTF. DNA of the CDR3: TGTGCCAGCAGTTTAGGGGGCTGGTATGGCTACACCTTC.

The rearrangement links TRBV7-3 to TRBJ1-1, with a possible D match to TRBD1 (6 bases). This CDR3 has 15 residues. Trimming removed 1 base from V and 0 bases from J, with 9 bases in between. Germline V CDR1 and CDR2: SGHTA, FQGTGA. The CDR3 sequence: CASSLNRAVNTEAFF. The CDR3 nucleotides are TGTGCCAGCAGCTTAAACAGGGCTGTGAACACTGAAGCTTTCTTT.

This sequence joins TRBV29-1 and TRBJ1-2; the D is unclear. CDR1 is SQVTM, CDR2 ANQGSEA, per germline. The length of the CDR3 is 10 residues. Trimming cost V 4 bases and J 5 bases, with 5 bases left between them. CDR3 DNA sequence: TGCAGCGTTGCACAGTATGGCTACACCTTC. Amino acid sequence: CSVAQYGYTF.

The chain couples TRBV10-3 to TRBJ1-6; D uncertain. The CDR3 contains 13 residues. V lost 6 bases and J 6 bases, leaving 9 bases between the germline ends. Germline V lookup: CDR1 ENHRY, CDR2 SYGVKD. CDR3 protein: CAIRGLINSPLHF. The CDR3 DNA reads as TGTGCCATCAGGGGCCTTATTAATTCACCCCTCCACTTT.

V gene TRBV3-1 (or the pseudogene TRBV3-2) combines with J gene TRBJ1-3, with a tentative D call TRBD1 (5 bases). The CDR3 is made up of 17 amino acids. The ends were cut back, 4 bases at V and 0 bases at J, with 16 bases in the middle. CDR1 and CDR2 (germline): LGHDT, YNNKEL (reference sequence). The CDR3 nucleotides are TGTGCCAGCAGCCGGATTCTAGACAGCGTCTCTGGAAACACCATATATTTT. Amino acids: CASSRILDSVSGNTIYF.

The rearrangement links TRBV11-2 to TRBJ2-1; the match to TRBD2 covers 10 bases. The V segment lost 5 bases and the J segment 10 bases; nucleotides outside the gene matches: 11. The CDR3 has 15 residues. CDR1 and CDR2 (germline): SGHAT, FQNNGV. CDR3 coding DNA: TGTGCCAGCAGCCTTCTAACTAGCGGGGTGGGGGAGCAGTTCTTC. It codes for CASSLLTSGVGEQFF.

The V call is TRBV2, the J call TRBJ1-1, with 8 bases lining up with TRBD1. Germline-derived CDR1 and CDR2 are SNHLY and FYNNEI. V trimming: 7 bases; J trimming: 0 bases; junction bases outside the gene matches: 16. The CDR3 totals 18 residues. The CDR3 spells CASTKSYQGAPMNTEAFF. The CDR3 DNA is TGTGCCAGCACCAAGAGTTACCAGGGGGCACCTATGAACACTGAAGCTTTCTTT.

This clone was detected once. The chain carries TRBV12-5 and TRBJ1-3, with D possibly being TRBD1 (5 bases). CDR3 length equals 15 residues. V dropped 6 bases and J dropped 4 bases, with 16 bases sitting between them. From germline, CDR1 is LGHNT and CDR2 FRNRAP. Here the CDR3 DNA reads TGTGCTAGTGGGGGGGGACCCTTTTTGGGAAACACCATATATTTT. It translates to CASGGGPFLGNTIYF.

The chain employs TRBV18 and TRBJ2-7; no firm D call. Germline assignment: CDR1 KGHSH and CDR2 LQKENI. The CDR3 extends over 12 amino acids. V was shortened by 2 bases and J by 5 bases, with 7 bases between the two germline ends. In DNA, the CDR3 is TGTGCCAGCTCACCAAGGGTTCACGAGCAGTACTTC. It yields the protein CASSPRVHEQYF.

The chain uses TRBV24-1 and TRBJ2-1, with 7 bases that match TRBD2. CDR1 is KGHDR, CDR2 SFDVKD, per germline. The CDR3 sequence is 13 residues long. V lost 7 bases and J lost 3; bases outside the gene matches: 2. The CDR3 nucleotides are TGTGCCACCAGGGGGACTATCTACAATGAGCAGTTCTTC. This codes for CATRGTIYNEQFF.

The genes are TRBV24-1 and TRBJ1-5; D may be TRBD1 (6 bases). The CDR3 runs to 13 residues. Germline values: CDR1 KGHDR, CDR2 SFDVKD. V was trimmed by 6 bases and J by 6 bases, leaving 11 bases between them. The CDR3 here is CATSQGLSQPQHF. The CDR3, as DNA: TGTGCCACCAGTCAGGGGTTAAGTCAGCCCCAGCATTTT.

This rearrangement joins TRBV13 to TRBJ2-3; a weak D match, TRBD2 (6 bases). The germline CDR1 and CDR2 sequences are PRHDT and FYEKMQ (reference sequence). The V end lost 4 bases, the J end lost 10 bases, and 18 bases lay between the germline ends. The CDR3 is 14 amino acids. The CDR3 reads CASSSRPGGGAQYF. CDR3 bases: TGTGCCAGCAGCTCCCGTCCCGGGGGTGGCGCGCAGTATTTT.

This chain uses TRBV10-3 with TRBJ2-1; TRBD1 agrees at 7 bases. CDR1 is ENHRY and CDR2 is SYGVKD in the germline V gene. This CDR3 comprises 13 residues. V lost 10 bases and J lost 2; bases outside the gene matches: 5. CDR3 protein: CANSGTAYNEQFF. DNA of the CDR3: TGTGCCAACTCCGGGACAGCCTACAATGAGCAGTTCTTC.

The gene calls are TRBV27 and TRBJ2-1; 13 nucleotides agree with TRBD2. The junction had 8 bases not matched to a gene; V was cut back by 4 bases and J by 5 bases. The CDR3 extends over 17 amino acids. Germline CDR1 MNHEY, CDR2 SMNVEV (reference sequence). The CDR3 loop is CASSSHPGLAGDNEQFF. The CDR3 coding sequence is TGTGCCAGCAGTTCCCACCCCGGACTAGCGGGAGACAATGAGCAGTTCTTC.

The chain employs TRBV6-5 and TRBJ2-7, with a tentative D call TRBD1 (6 bases). V was clipped by 5 bases and J by 0 bases, with 11 bases between them. Germline V gives CDR1 MNHEY, CDR2 SVGAGI. The CDR3 has 14 amino acids. The CDR3 DNA is TGTGCCAGCAGTCCCCGGGACAACTCCTACGAGCAGTACTTC. Amino acid sequence: CASSPRDNSYEQYF.

The chain uses TRBV7-8 and TRBJ2-5; 10 nucleotides line up with TRBD1. V dropped 4 bases and J dropped 5; count of bases not matched to a gene: 10. The CDR3 runs to 16 residues. CDR1 and CDR2 (germline): SGHVS, FQNEAQ. The CDR3 nucleotides read TGTGCCAGCAGCTCTCGACAGGGGGCAAGGGGCGAGACCCAGTACTTC. Translated, it gives CASSSRQGARGETQYF.

The genes are TRBV28 and TRBJ1-4; maybe TRBD1 (5 bases). Trimming took 6 bases from V and 5 from J, leaving 16 bases between them. CDR3 length equals 15 residues. CDR1 and CDR2 from the germline V gene are MDHEN and SYDVKM. The DNA for the CDR3 is TGTGCCAGCAGCCTTTGGGGGGGGACCAATGAAAAACTGTTTTTT. This encodes CASSLWGGTNEKLFF.

The chain is built from TRBV29-1 and TRBJ2-3; D is possibly TRBD1 (6 bases). The CDR3 has 15 residues. The germline V and J ends were trimmed by 7 bases and 2 bases, with 19 bases remaining between them. Germline CDR1 and CDR2: SQVTM and ANQGSEA. CDR3 in DNA: TGCAGCGCTTGGTTGACAGGAAAAAACACAGATACGCAGTATTTT. Protein product: CSAWLTGKNTDTQYF.

The chain employs TRBV11-2 and TRBJ1-2; 7 bases are shared with TRBD1. V shed 4 bases, J shed 9 bases, and the junction held 11 bases outside the gene matches. The CDR3 has 14 amino acids. Germline V gene lookup returns CDR1 SGHAT and CDR2 FQNNGV. The CDR3, as DNA: TGTGCCAGCAGCTCCCACCGGACAGGTGGTCGCTACACCTTC. Protein: CASSSHRTGGRYTF.

The gene calls are TRBV6-5 and TRBJ1-6, with 9 bases that match TRBD1. CDR3 length equals 15 residues. Germline V gene sequence: CDR1 MNHEY, CDR2 SVGAGI. J gave up 14 bases and V 0 bases, and 8 bases lay outside the gene matches. CDR3 sequence (DNA): TGTGCCAGCAGTTACTCCGGACAGGGGACTCGTTCCCTCCACTTT. Translation: CASSYSGQGTRSLHF.

This clone appeared once. The chain couples TRBV6-5 to TRBJ2-2; D call uncertain. The ends were cut back, 2 bases at V and 4 bases at J, with 5 bases in the middle. The CDR3 contains 13 residues. Per germline, CDR1 MNHEY and CDR2 SVGAGI. Here the CDR3 DNA reads TGTGCCAGCAGTTACGGCGGCACCGGGGAGCTGTTTTTT. This translates into CASSYGGTGELFF.

V and J are TRBV7-9 and TRBJ1-4, with a tentative D call TRBD1 (6 bases). The CDR3 covers 14 residues. V lost 0 bases, J lost 10 bases, and 12 bases lay in between. CDR1 is SEHNR and CDR2 is FQNEAQ in the germline V gene (reference sequence). CDR3 sequence: CASSLAIQGRKLFF. The CDR3 DNA reads TGTGCCAGCAGCTTAGCTATCCAGGGGAGAAAACTGTTTTTT.

The chain joins TRBV3-1 (or the pseudogene TRBV3-2) to TRBJ2-1; 15 bases are a match to TRBD2. CDR3 length: 16 residues. Germline loops: CDR1 LGHDT, CDR2 YNNKEL (reference sequence). After removal of 4 bases from V and 9 bases from J, the junction contained 7 bases not matched to a gene. CDR3 DNA: TGTGCCAGCAGCCCCCGGACTAGCGGGAGGGCCAGTGAGCAGTTCTTC. Its protein product is CASSPRTSGRASEQFF.

The CDR3, as DNA: TGTGCCAGCAGTTACTCGACGGGAGAAGTATACGAGCAGTACTTC. Protein product: CASSYSTGEVYEQYF. The rearrangement links TRBV6-5 to TRBJ2-7; D is perhaps TRBD2 (6 bases). There are 15 residues in the CDR3. The V end lost 0 bases, the J end lost 4 bases, and 13 bases lay between the germline ends. The germline CDR1 and CDR2 sequences are MNHEY and SVGAGI.

V is TRBV7-2 and J is TRBJ2-7; TRBD1 aligns across 10 bases. This CDR3 has 14 residues. Germline CDR1 reads SGHTA; CDR2 reads FQGNSA. V lost 6 bases and J lost 2; bases outside the gene matches: 4. CDR3 region: CASRVGQGPYEQYF. DNA for the CDR3: TGTGCCAGCAGGGTGGGACAGGGGCCCTACGAGCAGTACTTC.

The chain links TRBV5-4 to TRBJ2-7; D may be TRBD1 (6 bases). Trimming removed 3 bases at V and 3 bases at J, with 7 bases between. Looked up from germline, CDR1 is SGHNT and CDR2 is YYREEE (reference sequence). The length of the CDR3 is 12 residues. The CDR3 protein is CASSWDNYEQYF. In DNA, the CDR3 is TGTGCCAGCAGCTGGGACAACTACGAGCAGTACTTC.

The chain joins TRBV9 to TRBJ2-3; the match to TRBD2 covers 8 bases. The CDR3 is 19 residues long. The V gene end was trimmed by 3 bases and the J gene end by 0 bases; junction bases not matched to a gene: 15. CDR1 is SGDLS, CDR2 YYNGEE, per germline. CDR3 in DNA: TGTGCCAGCAGCGCGGGGGGGGCGGGGCACCTAGTTAGCACAGATACGCAGTATTTT. Translation: CASSAGGAGHLVSTDTQYF.

This chain links TRBV28 with TRBJ1-5, with D perhaps matching TRBD1 (6 bases). This CDR3 has 15 residues. V shed 6 bases and J shed 5 bases, with 17 bases lying between them. Germline V gene sequence: CDR1 MDHEN, CDR2 SYDVKM. The CDR3 loop is CASSHQGAGDQPQHF. CDR3 coding DNA: TGTGCCAGCAGCCACCAAGGGGCAGGGGATCAGCCCCAGCATTTT.

The chain carries TRBV28 and TRBJ1-2; no definite D call. Trimming cost V 3 bases and J 8 bases, with 16 bases left between them. The CDR3 runs 14 residues. Germline V gene lookup returns CDR1 MDHEN and CDR2 SYDVKM. This CDR3 is CASSFRAGVLGYTF. The CDR3 DNA is TGTGCCAGCAGTTTTCGAGCAGGCGTATTGGGCTACACCTTC.